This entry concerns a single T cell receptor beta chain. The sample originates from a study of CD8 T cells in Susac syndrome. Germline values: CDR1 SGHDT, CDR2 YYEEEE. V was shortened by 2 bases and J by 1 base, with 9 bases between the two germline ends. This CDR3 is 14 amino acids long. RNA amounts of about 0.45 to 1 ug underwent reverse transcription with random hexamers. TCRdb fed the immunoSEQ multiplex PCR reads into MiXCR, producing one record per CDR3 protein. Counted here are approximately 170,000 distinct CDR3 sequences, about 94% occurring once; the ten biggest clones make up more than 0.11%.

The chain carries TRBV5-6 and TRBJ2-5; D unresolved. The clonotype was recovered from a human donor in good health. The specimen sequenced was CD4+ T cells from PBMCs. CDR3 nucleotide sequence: TGTGCCAGCAGCTTCCGGGTCACCCAAGAGACCCAGTACTTC. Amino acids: CASSFRVTQETQYF.